This TCR beta chain was retrieved from a study of blood T cell repertoires in COVID-19. The wider study: Acute and convalescent COVID-19 samples came from the United States, Italy and Spain. Nucleic acid was either cDNA or gDNA, and it came from T cells, B-cell-depleted T cells, or PBMCs.

As originally analysed: By means of reference gene primer amplification, nucleated cell counts were estimated. Only in-frame clones appear in the TCRdb table, and some are missing; sequencing was by immunoSEQ multiplex PCR. V and J calls and clone size come straight from that table; D and trimming were deduced from the DNA. The sample has a few hundred thousand clones; roughly nine tenths are singletons. The CDR3 consists of 16 residues. The germline V gene has CDR1 LGHDT and CDR2 YNNKEL (reference sequence). V lost 0 bases, J lost 1 base, and 10 bases lay in between. This TCR derives from a young woman who had recovered from COVID-19. The sample was PBMCs or T cells enriched from blood (not recorded which). The V call is TRBV3-1 (or the pseudogene TRBV3-2), the J call TRBJ1-5, with D uncertain. CDR3: CASSQEWHKSNQPQHF. CDR3 sequence (DNA): TGTGCCAGCAGCCAAGAATGGCACAAGAGCAATCAGCCCCAGCATTTT.